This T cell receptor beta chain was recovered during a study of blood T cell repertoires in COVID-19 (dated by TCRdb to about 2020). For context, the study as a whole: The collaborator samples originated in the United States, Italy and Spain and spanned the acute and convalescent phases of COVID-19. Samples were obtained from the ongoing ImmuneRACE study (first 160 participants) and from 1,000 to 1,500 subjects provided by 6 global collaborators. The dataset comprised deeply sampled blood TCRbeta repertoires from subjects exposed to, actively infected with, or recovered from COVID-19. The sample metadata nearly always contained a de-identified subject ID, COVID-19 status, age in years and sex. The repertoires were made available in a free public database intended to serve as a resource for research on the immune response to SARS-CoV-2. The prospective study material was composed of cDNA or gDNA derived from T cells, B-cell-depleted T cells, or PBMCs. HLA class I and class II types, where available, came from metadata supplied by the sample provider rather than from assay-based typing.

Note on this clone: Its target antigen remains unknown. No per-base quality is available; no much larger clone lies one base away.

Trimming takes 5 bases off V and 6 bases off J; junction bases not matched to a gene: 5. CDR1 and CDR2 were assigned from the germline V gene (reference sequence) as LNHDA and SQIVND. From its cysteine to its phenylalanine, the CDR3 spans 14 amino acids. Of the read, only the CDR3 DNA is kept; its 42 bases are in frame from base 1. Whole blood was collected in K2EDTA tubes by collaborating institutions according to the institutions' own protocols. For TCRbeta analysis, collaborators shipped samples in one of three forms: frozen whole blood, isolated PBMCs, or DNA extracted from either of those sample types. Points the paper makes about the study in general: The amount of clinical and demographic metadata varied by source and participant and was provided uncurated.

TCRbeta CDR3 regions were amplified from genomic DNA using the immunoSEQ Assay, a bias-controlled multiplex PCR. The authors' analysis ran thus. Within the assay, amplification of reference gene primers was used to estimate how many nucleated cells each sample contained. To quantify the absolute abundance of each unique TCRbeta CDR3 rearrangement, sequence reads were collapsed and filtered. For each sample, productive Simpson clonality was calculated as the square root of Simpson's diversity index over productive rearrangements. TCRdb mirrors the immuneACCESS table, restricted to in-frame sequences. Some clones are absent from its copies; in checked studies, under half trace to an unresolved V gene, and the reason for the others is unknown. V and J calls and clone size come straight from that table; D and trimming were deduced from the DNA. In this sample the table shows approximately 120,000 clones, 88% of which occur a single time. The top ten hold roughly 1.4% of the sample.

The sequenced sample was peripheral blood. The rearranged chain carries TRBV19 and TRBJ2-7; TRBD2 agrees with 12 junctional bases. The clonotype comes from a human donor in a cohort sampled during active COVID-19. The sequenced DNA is TGTGCCAGTAGTGTTCGACTAGCGGGAGCCGAGCAGTACTTC. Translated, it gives CASSVRLAGAEQYF. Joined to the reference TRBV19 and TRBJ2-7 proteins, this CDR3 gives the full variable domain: DGGITQSPKYLFRKEGQNVTLSCEQNLNHDAMYWYRQDPGQGLRLIYYSQIVNDFQKGDIAEGYSVSREKKESFPLTVTSAQKNPTAFYLCASSVRLAGAEQYFGPGTRLTVT.